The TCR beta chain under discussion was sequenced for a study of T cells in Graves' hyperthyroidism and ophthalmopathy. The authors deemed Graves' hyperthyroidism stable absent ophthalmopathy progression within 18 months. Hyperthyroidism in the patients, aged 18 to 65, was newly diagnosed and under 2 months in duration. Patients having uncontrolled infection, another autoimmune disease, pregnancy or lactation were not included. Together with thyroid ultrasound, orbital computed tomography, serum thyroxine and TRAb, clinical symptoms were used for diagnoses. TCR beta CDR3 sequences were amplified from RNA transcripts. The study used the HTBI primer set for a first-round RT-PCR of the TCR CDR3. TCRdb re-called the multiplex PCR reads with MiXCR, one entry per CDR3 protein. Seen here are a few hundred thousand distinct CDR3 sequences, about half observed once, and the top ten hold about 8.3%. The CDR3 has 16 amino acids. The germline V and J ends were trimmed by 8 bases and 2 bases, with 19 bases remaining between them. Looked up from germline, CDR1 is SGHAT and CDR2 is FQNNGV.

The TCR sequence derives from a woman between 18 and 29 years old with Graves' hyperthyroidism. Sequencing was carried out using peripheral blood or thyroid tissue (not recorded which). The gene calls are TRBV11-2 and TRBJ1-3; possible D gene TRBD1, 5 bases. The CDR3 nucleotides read TGTGCCAGCTCCCGGGCGTCCGACAGTGCTGGAAACACCATATATTTT. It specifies CASSRASDSAGNTIYF.